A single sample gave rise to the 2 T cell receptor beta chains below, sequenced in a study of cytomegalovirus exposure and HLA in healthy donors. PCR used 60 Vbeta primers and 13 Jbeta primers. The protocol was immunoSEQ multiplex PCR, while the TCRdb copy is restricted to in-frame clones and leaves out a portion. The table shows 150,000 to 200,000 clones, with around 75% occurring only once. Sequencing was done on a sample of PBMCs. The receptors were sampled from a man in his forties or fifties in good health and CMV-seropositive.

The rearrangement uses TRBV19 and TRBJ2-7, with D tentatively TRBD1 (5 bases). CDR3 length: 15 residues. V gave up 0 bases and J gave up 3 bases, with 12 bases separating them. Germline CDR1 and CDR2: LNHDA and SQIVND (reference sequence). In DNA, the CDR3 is TGTGCCAGTAGTATAGAGTTTAGGGGAAGCTACGAGCAGTACTTC. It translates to CASSIEFRGSYEQYF.

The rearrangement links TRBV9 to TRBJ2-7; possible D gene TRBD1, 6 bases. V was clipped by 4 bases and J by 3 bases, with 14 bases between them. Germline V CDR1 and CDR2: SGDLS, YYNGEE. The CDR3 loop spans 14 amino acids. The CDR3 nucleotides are TGTGCCAGCAGCTCGACAGGCGCGCACTACGAGCAGTACTTC. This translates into CASSSTGAHYEQYF.